This T cell receptor (beta chain) was recorded in a study of blood T cell repertoires in COVID-19. Study background: In each case, the material was cDNA or gDNA derived from T cells, B-cell-depleted T cells, or PBMCs.

The CDR3 extends over 14 amino acids. The V gene lost 2 bases and the J gene lost 3 bases, with 13 bases spanning the gap. Germline V gene lookup returns CDR1 SQVTM and CDR2 ANQGSEA. Profiling relied on immunoSEQ multiplex PCR, and the TCRdb table lists in-frame clones only, not all of them. This table has tens of thousands of clones, 75% to 90% appearing once. The TCR was taken from a man in his fifties or sixties with active COVID-19. Sequences were obtained from peripheral blood. The chain uses TRBV29-1 and TRBJ1-1; D gene uncertain. As DNA, the CDR3 is TGCAGCGTTGAACCCCGACTGTCGGACACTGAAGCTTTCTTT. This encodes CSVEPRLSDTEAFF.